This T cell receptor (beta chain) appears in the sequencing data of a study of blood T cells in healthy people across ages. Study-wide points: A conclusive naive versus antigen-experienced comparison was prevented by the unsorted PBMCs. Long-lived and aged donors differed, with more naive CD4+ cells and higher diversity in the long-lived.

As to this clonotype: Its matching antigen is unknown.

Trimming took off 4 bases at V and 2 bases at J, with 16 bases between the two ends. The CDR3 spans 16 residues. In germline, CDR1 is LGHDT, CDR2 YNNKEL (reference sequence). Every sample yielded at least 6 million isolated PBMCs. A J-beta primer mix and a sample-barcoded 5' primer were used in a second PCR of about 6 to 12 cycles. From the 5' RACE reads, TCRdb called clonotypes with MiXCR, one entry per CDR3 protein. The data contain hundreds of thousands of distinct CDR3 sequences, approximately 49% of them singletons. The V call is TRBV3-1, the J call TRBJ2-3, with unresolved D. This TCR derives from a man aged 25-40 years in good health. The sequencing input was blood. CDR3 in DNA: TGTGCCAGCAGCCCCCAAAGCGCCGCGTCCACAGATACGCAGTATTTT. Protein sequence: CASSPQSAASTDTQYF.